This TCR beta chain was recovered during a study of T cells in Graves' hyperthyroidism and ophthalmopathy. This clonotype came up many times. TCR beta CDR3 regions were amplified from RNA transcripts. HTBI primers drove first-round RT-PCR of the TCR CDR3. Each CDR3 protein is one row after TCRdb ran MiXCR on the multiplex PCR reads. The table includes under 300,000 distinct CDR3 sequences, about 14% detected once. The sequence was obtained from a woman in her thirties or forties with Graves' hyperthyroidism that later progressed to Graves' ophthalmopathy. The sequenced material came from blood.

CDR3 nucleotides: TGTGCCAGCAGCACAGAGGTGTTAGCGGGAGGGGTTTACGAGCAGTACTTC. It specifies CASSTEVLAGGVYEQYF. The chain carries TRBV12-3 or TRBV12-4 and TRBJ2-7; 11 nucleotides match TRBD2. The CDR3 length is 17 residues. The ends lost 6 bases at V and 4 bases at J; junction bases unmatched: 14.